This passage covers 20 T cell receptor beta chains from one sample sequenced in a study of cytomegalovirus exposure and HLA in healthy donors. The study ran its PCR with 60 Vbeta and 13 Jbeta primers. The assay was immunoSEQ multiplex PCR, and TCRdb's table has in-frame clones only and misses some. The repertoire consists of about 140,000 clones, with 80% to 85% occurring once and the leading ten covering roughly 2.8%. Sequencing was done on a sample of PBMCs. These TCRs come from a woman in her twenties or thirties in good health and CMV-seronegative.

The chain links TRBV7-8 to TRBJ2-5; 10 bases are shared with TRBD1. Judging by the DNA end, TRBJ2-7 fits better; the J call may be wrong. The CDR3 length is 16 residues. CDR1 SGHVS and CDR2 FQNEAQ come from the germline V gene. The CDR3: CASSLFPGQGTYEQYF. DNA for the CDR3: TGTGCCAGCAGTTTATTTCCGGGACAGGGGACCTACGAGCAGTACTTC.

This rearrangement joins TRBV2 to TRBJ2-7; tentative D call: TRBD1 (7 bases). V lost 7 bases and J lost 6, with 13 bases in between. This CDR3 spans 12 amino acids. Germline V lookup: CDR1 SNHLY, CDR2 FYNNEI. CDR3 nucleotides: TGTGCCAGCAACTCAGGGGGGATCGAGCAGTACTTC. Translation gives CASNSGGIEQYF.

The chain uses TRBV5-1 and TRBJ1-6; TRBD1 aligns across 8 bases. V trimming: 4 bases; J trimming: 8 bases; junction bases outside the gene matches: 8. The CDR3 loop spans 15 amino acids. Looked up from germline, CDR1 is SGHRS and CDR2 is YFSETQ. The CDR3 sequence: CASSATGTGYSPLHF. The CDR3 region has the DNA TGCGCCAGCAGCGCAACCGGGACAGGATATTCACCCCTCCACTTT.

The chain is built from TRBV21-1 and TRBJ1-4. TRBV21-1 is described as a pseudogene. The CDR3 length is 15 residues. The CDR3 protein is CASSKGGVRREKLFF. The DNA for the CDR3 is TGTGCCAGCAGCAAAGGCGGAGTCAGGAGGGAAAAACTGTTTTTT.

The chain has TRBV25-1 and TRBJ2-1; the match to TRBD1 covers 8 bases. J lost 6 bases, V lost 6 bases, and 7 bases had no gene match. The CDR3 loop spans 14 amino acids. Germline CDR1 reads MGHDK; CDR2 reads SYGVNS. This CDR3 reads CASRGGTGGNEQFF. The CDR3 coding sequence is TGTGCCAGCAGGGGCGGGACAGGCGGCAATGAGCAGTTCTTC.

The rearrangement joins TRBV7-9 to TRBJ2-2; D may be TRBD1 (6 bases). From germline, CDR1 is SEHNR and CDR2 FQNEAQ (reference sequence). V was shortened by 8 bases and J by 4 bases, with 14 bases between the two germline ends. The CDR3 is made up of 14 amino acids. CDR3: CASRSMGATGELFF. The CDR3 nucleotides read TGTGCCAGCCGCTCTATGGGGGCCACCGGGGAGCTGTTTTTT.

The rearrangement uses TRBV6-1 and TRBJ1-2; D perhaps matches TRBD1 (6 bases). This CDR3 is built from 12 residues. The germline V gene has CDR1 MNHNS and CDR2 SASEGT. V lost 2 bases and J 6 bases, leaving 7 bases between the germline ends. Here the CDR3 DNA reads TGTGCCAGCAGTGAACAGGGGCATGGCTACACCTTC. Translation: CASSEQGHGYTF.

As for this clone: With a much larger clone just one base away, this may be a read error. The chain is built from TRBV28 and TRBJ1-2; 8 bases match TRBD1. J gave up 5 bases and V 6 bases, and 5 bases lay outside the gene matches. The CDR3 is made up of 13 amino acids. Per germline, CDR1 MDHEN and CDR2 SYDVKM. The CDR3 protein is CASRPDRVYGYTF. The DNA of the CDR3 is TGTGCCAGCAGGCCGGACAGGGTTTATGGCTACACCTTC.

In its sample, this clone was seen a few times. This chain connects TRBV28 to TRBJ1-4, with D perhaps matching TRBD1 (5 bases). This CDR3 contains 14 residues. Germline V gene data show CDR1 as MDHEN and CDR2 as SYDVKM. V was cut by 7 bases and J by 3 bases, with 12 bases left in between. CDR3 protein: CASKNRGSNEKLFF. CDR3 bases: TGTGCCAGCAAAAACCGGGGGTCTAATGAAAAACTGTTTTTT.

The gene calls are TRBV27 and TRBJ1-2; D is perhaps TRBD1 (6 bases). The germline V gene encodes CDR1 MNHEY and CDR2 SMNVEV (reference sequence). This CDR3 has 15 amino acids. The V end was cut by 4 bases, the J end by 4 bases, with 16 bases between. The CDR3 bases are TGTGCCAGCAGTTCGTCCGGGACAAGGGTCTATGGCTACACCTTC. Encoded protein: CASSSSGTRVYGYTF.

This clone was found once. One end of the junction does not line up with germline, which may come from a read error. J is TRBJ2-3 and V is TRBV19; TRBD2 matches 15 bases. CDR1 and CDR2 from the germline V gene are LNHDA and SQIVND (reference sequence). This CDR3 region has 20 residues. This CDR3 reads CASSSQPWTSGRAGTDTQYF. The CDR3 DNA is TGTGCCAGTAGTTCCCAACCCTGGACTAGCGGGAGGGCCGGCACAGACACGCAGTATTTT.

About this clone: The junction departs from germline at one end; a sequencing error may be responsible. The chain carries TRBV27 and TRBJ2-7; D gene ambiguous. Germline lookup yields CDR1 MNHEY and CDR2 SMNVEV (reference sequence). The CDR3 has 14 residues. In nucleotides, the CDR3 is TGTGCCAGCAGTGCGGCCTTTACCGCCGACGAGCGGTACTTC. Protein product: CASSAAFTADERYF.

The chain couples TRBV5-6 to TRBJ1-2; D might be TRBD1 (5 bases). V lost 0 bases, J lost 0 bases, and 18 bases lay in between. Germline V CDR1 and CDR2: SGHDT, YYEEEE. The CDR3 covers 18 residues. CDR3 sequence (DNA): TGTGCCAGCAGCTTGGGCGAAGCAGGGAGGAGGACTAACTATGGCTACACCTTC. It is translated as CASSLGEAGRRTNYGYTF.

The chain is built from TRBV6-5 and TRBJ2-5; perhaps TRBD2 as D (6 bases). CDR1 is MNHEY and CDR2 is SVGAGI in the germline V gene. CDR3 length equals 15 residues. Trimming cost V 4 bases and J 5 bases, with 17 bases left between them. CDR3 coding DNA: TGTGCCAGCAGTTTCTGGGGTAGCGGAGGGGAGACCCAGTACTTC. The encoded protein is CASSFWGSGGETQYF.

This chain uses TRBV6-1 with TRBJ1-1, with TRBD1 matching over 8 bases. Unmatched junction bases numbered 3, after V lost 6 bases and J lost 0 bases. The length of the CDR3 is 14 residues. Looked up from germline, CDR1 is MNHNS and CDR2 is SASEGT. DNA of the CDR3: TGTGCCAGCAGCCGGACAGGGATGAACACTGAAGCTTTCTTT. The encoded protein is CASSRTGMNTEAFF.

The genes are TRBV30 and TRBJ1-1; perhaps TRBD1 as D (6 bases). CDR1 GTSNPN and CDR2 SVGIG come from the germline V gene (reference sequence). V was trimmed by 1 base and J by 4 bases, leaving 16 bases between them. This CDR3 spans 15 amino acids. CDR3 DNA: TGTGCCTGGAGTGCCGGGGACACCATAAGCACTGAAGCTTTCTTT. It is translated as CAWSAGDTISTEAFF. Full variable domain (rest looked up from reference TRBV30 and TRBJ1-1): SQTIHQWPATLVQPVGSPLSLECTVEGTSNPNLYWYRQAAGRGLQLLFYSVGIGQISSEVPQNLSASRPQDRQFILSSKKLLLSDSGFYLCAWSAGDTISTEAFFGQGTRLTVV.

V is TRBV7-3 and J is TRBJ2-5; unclear D gene. Trimming took 1 base from V and 1 from J, leaving 4 bases between them. CDR1 is SGHTA and CDR2 is FQGTGA in the germline V gene. This CDR3 is 13 amino acids long. The CDR3 bases are TGTGCCAGCAGCTTAAGTCGCCAAGAGACCCAGTACTTC. Its translation: CASSLSRQETQYF.

V is TRBV6-1 and J is TRBJ2-3; 8 bases are a match to TRBD1. This CDR3 comprises 14 residues. The trim removed 8 bases at V and 1 base at J, leaving 5 bases unmatched. Germline V gives CDR1 MNHNS, CDR2 SASEGT. CDR3 residues: CASRTGLGTDTQYF. In nucleotides, the CDR3 is TGTGCCAGCCGGACAGGGCTAGGCACAGATACGCAGTATTTT.

The sample holds one count of this clone. A junction boundary mismatches the germline segment, possibly from a read error. The chain is built from TRBV4-3 and TRBJ2-1; possibly TRBD2 for D (5 bases). The CDR3 length is 15 residues. CDR1 is LGHNA, CDR2 YSLEER, per germline. CDR3 sequence (DNA): TGCGCCAGCAGCCAAGTAGGGAGCTCCTACAATGAGCAGCTCTTC. As protein: CASSQVGSSYNEQLF.

The chain recombines TRBV18 with TRBJ1-2, with 8 bases matching TRBD1. Looked up from germline, CDR1 is KGHSH and CDR2 is LQKENI. V lost 6 bases to trimming and J lost 4 bases; unmatched junction nucleotides: 10. This CDR3 has 15 amino acids. The CDR3 spells CASSPGGQGSYGYTF. The CDR3 DNA reads TGTGCCAGCTCCCCCGGCGGACAGGGTTCCTATGGCTACACCTTC.